The 15 T cell receptor beta chains given below trace back to one sample, sequenced in a study of blood T cell repertoires in COVID-19 (dated by TCRdb to about 2020). Libraries were prepared through the immunoSEQ multiplex PCR assay. Here the immuneACCESS table is served through TCRdb, limited to in-frame sequences with V and J called. Missing clones are a known gap in these copies; in checked studies unresolved V genes cover under half, and the rest lacks a known reason. Counted in this sample were some 40,000 clones; approximately 85% of them appeared once. The ten top clones hold around 31% of the sample. The source material was peripheral blood. Every receptor here comes from a woman older than 75 with acute or convalescent COVID-19.

This rearrangement joins TRBV3-1 (or the pseudogene TRBV3-2) to TRBJ1-5, with D maybe TRBD1 (6 bases). Germline CDR1 LGHDT, CDR2 YNNKEL (reference sequence). Deletions cut 4 bases from V and 1 base from J, with 23 bases between. This CDR3 region has 19 residues. CDR3 residues: CASSRSQPNGGRSNQPQHF. As DNA, the CDR3 is TGTGCCAGCAGCCGCTCACAACCAAACGGGGGGCGAAGCAATCAGCCCCAGCATTTT.

The rearrangement uses TRBV27 and TRBJ1-2; 9 bases match TRBD1. J lost 4 bases, V lost 5 bases, and 8 bases had no gene match. This CDR3 region has 15 residues. Germline V gene sequence: CDR1 MNHEY, CDR2 SMNVEV (reference sequence). The CDR3 is CASSKGDRAIYGYTF. CDR3 DNA sequence: TGTGCCAGCAGTAAAGGGGACAGGGCGATCTATGGCTACACCTTC.

In this sample, this clone turned up once. The chain couples TRBV5-6 to TRBJ2-3; D possibly corresponds to TRBD1 (5 bases). There are 13 residues in the CDR3. V lost 0 bases and J 15 bases, leaving 17 bases between the germline ends. The V gene's germline CDR1 is SGHDT and CDR2 YYEEEE. The CDR3 reads CASSLGGHPWIYF. Here the CDR3 DNA reads TGTGCCAGCAGCTTGGGGGGCCACCCATGGATCTATTTT.

The chain uses TRBV6-2 or TRBV6-3 and TRBJ2-7; a possible D gene is TRBD2 (6 bases). V lost 2 bases, J lost 0 bases, and 14 bases lay in between. This CDR3 comprises 16 residues. Germline V gives CDR1 MNHEY, CDR2 SVGEGT. CDR3 loop: CASSYGGRTSSYEQYF. In DNA, the CDR3 is TGTGCCAGCAGTTACGGAGGGAGGACCAGCTCCTACGAGCAGTACTTC.

The rearrangement uses TRBV30 and TRBJ2-7, with D possibly being TRBD1 (5 bases). The V gene's germline CDR1 is GTSNPN and CDR2 SVGIG (reference sequence). Trimming left V 2 bases short and J 5 bases short, with 7 bases between. This CDR3 contains 11 residues. Here the CDR3 reads CAWSTRDEQYF. The CDR3 DNA reads TGTGCCTGGAGTACCAGGGACGAGCAGTACTTC.

The chain joins TRBV30 to TRBJ2-3; 8 bases line up with TRBD1. This CDR3 comprises 15 residues. Germline V gives CDR1 GTSNPN, CDR2 SVGIG (reference sequence). V gave up 0 bases and J gave up 5 bases; unmatched junction bases: 7. CDR3 DNA sequence: TGTGCCTGGAGTGTTGAACAGGGGGTCGGAGATACGCAGTATTTT. Its protein is CAWSVEQGVGDTQYF.

The V call is TRBV3-1 (or the pseudogene TRBV3-2), the J call TRBJ2-1; D ambiguous. The CDR3 is 16 amino acids. Trimming left V 2 bases short and J 0 bases short, with 11 bases between. Per the germline V gene, CDR1 is LGHDT and CDR2 is YNNKEL (reference sequence). For the CDR3, the DNA is TGTGCCAGCAGCCAACAAGCGACCCTCTCCTACAATGAGCAGTTCTTC. Its translation is CASSQQATLSYNEQFF.

This clone was counted only a few times. The chain recombines TRBV6-2 or TRBV6-3 with TRBJ2-1; TRBD2 aligns across 12 bases. CDR1 MNHEY and CDR2 SVGEGT come from the germline V gene. V was pared by 4 bases and J by 5 bases, with 3 bases of the junction left unmatched. This CDR3 is 15 amino acids long. The CDR3: CASSFGLAGNNEQFF. CDR3 DNA: TGTGCCAGCAGTTTCGGACTAGCGGGAAACAATGAGCAGTTCTTC.

V and J are TRBV18 and TRBJ2-1; 9 bases fit TRBD1. Per the germline V gene, CDR1 is KGHSH and CDR2 is LQKENI. The CDR3 sequence is 17 residues long. V lost 3 bases, J lost 9 bases, and 15 bases stayed unmatched. This CDR3 reads CASSPVGGTGSSPEQFF. In DNA form, the CDR3 reads TGTGCCAGCTCACCGGTTGGAGGGACAGGGTCTTCTCCTGAGCAGTTCTTC. The variable domain in full, with the rest retrieved from reference TRBV18 and TRBJ2-1, is NAGVMQNPRHLVRRRGQEARLRCSPMKGHSHVYWYRQLPEEGLKFMVYLQKENIIDESGMPKERFSAEFPKEGPSILRIQQVVRGDSAAYFCASSPVGGTGSSPEQFFGPGTRLTVL.

This clone has just one count. The J gene is TRBJ1-1, the V gene TRBV7-2, with 8 positions matching TRBD1. V was clipped by 1 base and J by 4 bases; unmatched bases: 11. The CDR3 covers 17 residues. CDR1 is SGHTA, CDR2 FQGNSA, per germline. CDR3 DNA: TGTGCCAGCAGCTTAGTCGGACAGGGCGTAACCGGCACTGAAGCTTTCTTT. This codes for CASSLVGQGVTGTEAFF.

The chain uses TRBV6-6 and TRBJ2-2; TRBD2 aligns across 8 bases. The germline gives CDR1 MNHNY, CDR2 SVGAGI (reference sequence). With V trimmed by 4 bases and J by 5 bases, 9 bases remained unmatched. The CDR3 covers 16 residues. The DNA of the CDR3 is TGTGCCAGCAGTTCTGGTGGTAGCGGGATAACCGGGGAGCTGTTTTTT. It encodes CASSSGGSGITGELFF.

As for this clone: The sample contains more than one DNA sequence encoding this CDR3. The chain has TRBV5-1 and TRBJ1-2; perhaps TRBD1 as D (6 bases). The CDR3 length is 12 residues. The V and J ends lost 5 bases and 7 bases respectively, with 12 bases between them. Looked up from germline, CDR1 is SGHRS and CDR2 is YFSETQ. CDR3 sequence (DNA): TGCGCCAGCAGTCCGACAGGTTCTGGCTACACCTTC. Protein: CASSPTGSGYTF.

The rearrangement uses TRBV3-1 (or the pseudogene TRBV3-2) and TRBJ2-3; TRBD2 might be the D (7 bases). The germline gives CDR1 LGHDT, CDR2 YNNKEL (reference sequence). V dropped 3 bases and J dropped 5 bases, with 12 bases sitting between them. The CDR3 loop spans 14 amino acids. The CDR3 here is CASSQKGGGDTQYF. In DNA, the CDR3 is TGTGCCAGCAGCCAGAAGGGAGGGGGAGATACGCAGTATTTT.

CDR3 in amino acids: CASSLQAGGGDTQYF. The CDR3 DNA sequence: TGTGCCAGCAGCTTACAAGCGGGAGGGGGAGATACGCAGTATTTT. The rearrangement joins TRBV7-6 to TRBJ2-3, with 10 nucleotides matching TRBD2. Germline V gives CDR1 SGHVS, CDR2 FNYEAQ. CDR3 size: 15 residues. V lost 2 bases to trimming and J lost 5 bases; unmatched junction nucleotides: 4.

The chain has TRBV7-2 and TRBJ1-4; D gene unclear. The germline V and J ends were trimmed by 2 bases and 0 bases, with 10 bases remaining between them. Germline CDR1 and CDR2: SGHTA and FQGNSA. The CDR3 is made up of 16 amino acids. CDR3 bases: TGTGCCAGCAGCTTACTAAACGGAGCAACTAATGAAAAACTGTTTTTT. It translates to CASSLLNGATNEKLFF.